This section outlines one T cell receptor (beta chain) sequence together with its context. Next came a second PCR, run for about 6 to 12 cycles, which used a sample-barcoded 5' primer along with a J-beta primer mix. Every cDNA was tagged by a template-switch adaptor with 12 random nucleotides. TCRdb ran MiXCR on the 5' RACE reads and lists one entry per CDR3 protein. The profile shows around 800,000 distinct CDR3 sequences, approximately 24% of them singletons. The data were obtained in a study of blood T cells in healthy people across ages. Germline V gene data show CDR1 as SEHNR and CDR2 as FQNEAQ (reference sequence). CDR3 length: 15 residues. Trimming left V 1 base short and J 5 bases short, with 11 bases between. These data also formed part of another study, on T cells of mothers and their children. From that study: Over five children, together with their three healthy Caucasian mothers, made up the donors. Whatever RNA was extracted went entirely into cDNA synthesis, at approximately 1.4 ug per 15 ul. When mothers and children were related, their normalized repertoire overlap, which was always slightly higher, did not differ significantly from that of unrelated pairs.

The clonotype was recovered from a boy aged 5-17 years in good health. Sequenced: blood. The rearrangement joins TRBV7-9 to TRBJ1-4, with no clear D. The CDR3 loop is CASSLVAGINEKLFF. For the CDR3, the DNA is TGTGCCAGCAGCTTAGTCGCTGGGATCAATGAAAAACTGTTTTTT.